This entry lists 14 T cell receptor beta chains sequenced from one sample in a study of cytomegalovirus exposure and HLA in healthy donors. It was with 60 Vbeta and 13 Jbeta primers that the PCR ran. Generated by immunoSEQ multiplex PCR, the TCRdb table keeps only in-frame clones and is missing some. Of 200,000 to 250,000 clones listed, roughly 79% are singletons. Sequences were obtained from PBMCs. Source of these receptors: a middle-aged woman in good health and CMV-seronegative.

This clone was detected only a few times. This chain connects TRBV6-5 to TRBJ1-5; TRBD1 aligns across 8 bases. Losses at the gene ends were 5 bases for V and 4 bases for J; bases not matched to a gene: 1. The CDR3 extends over 13 amino acids. Germline V gene sequence: CDR1 MNHEY, CDR2 SVGAGI. CDR3 coding DNA: TGTGCCAGCAGTGGGGACAGGAATCAGCCCCAGCATTTT. Protein: CASSGDRNQPQHF.

The chain recombines TRBV7-6 with TRBJ2-5, with 7 positions matching TRBD1. V dropped 1 base and J dropped 2; count of bases not matched to a gene: 7. The CDR3 is 16 residues long. The V gene's germline CDR1 is SGHVS and CDR2 FNYEAQ. The CDR3 DNA reads as TGTGCCAGCAGCTTAGGCGTGACAGGGAGACAAGAGACCCAGTACTTC. Amino acid sequence: CASSLGVTGRQETQYF.

The chain uses TRBV6-5 and TRBJ2-5; the D gene is possibly TRBD1 (6 bases). Trimming removed 6 bases from V and 4 bases from J, with 12 bases in between. The germline V gene encodes CDR1 MNHEY and CDR2 SVGAGI. The CDR3 consists of 13 residues. The CDR3 sequence is CASSSPGAETQYF. The CDR3 region has the DNA TGTGCCAGCAGCTCTCCAGGGGCAGAGACCCAGTACTTC.

V and J are TRBV5-6 and TRBJ1-1, with D tentatively TRBD1 (5 bases). Germline loops: CDR1 SGHDT, CDR2 YYEEEE. The CDR3 sequence is 13 residues long. Trimming removed 5 bases from V and 2 bases from J, with 10 bases in between. CDR3 nucleotide sequence: TGTGCCAGCAGAATGGGGCTCAACACTGAAGCTTTCTTT. Protein: CASRMGLNTEAFF.

J is TRBJ2-3 and V is TRBV28; TRBD1 agrees at 7 bases. The CDR3 length is 17 residues. CDR1 is MDHEN and CDR2 is SYDVKM in the germline V gene. The J segment lost 3 bases and the V segment lost 5 bases, leaving 14 bases of the junction unmatched. The CDR3, as DNA: TGTGCCAGCAGTCCACACTCAGGAAGGGGGCTAACAGATACGCAGTATTTT. It is translated as CASSPHSGRGLTDTQYF.

The chain employs TRBV15 and TRBJ2-5; D not resolved. Germline assignment: CDR1 LNHNV and CDR2 YYDKDF (reference sequence). The CDR3 sequence is 11 residues long. Trimming stripped 5 bases from V and 5 bases from J, with 6 bases between. CDR3 residues: CATSYFETQYF. DNA of the CDR3: TGTGCCACCAGCTACTTTGAGACCCAGTACTTC.

This clone turned up a few times. DNA for the CDR3: TGTGCCAGCGGGGAGGGCCCCTACGAGCAGTACTTC. The encoded protein is CASGEGPYEQYF. The chain combines TRBV2 with TRBJ2-7, with 7 positions matching TRBD2. V was clipped by 8 bases and J by 2 bases; unmatched bases: 3. In germline, CDR1 is SNHLY, CDR2 FYNNEI. The CDR3 contains 12 residues. Drawing the rest from reference TRBV2 and TRBJ2-7, the complete variable domain is EPEVTQTPSHQVTQMGQEVILRCVPISNHLYFYWYRQILGQKVEFLVSFYNNEISEKSEIFDDQFSVERPDGSNFTLKIRSTKLEDSAMYFCASGEGPYEQYFGPGTRLTVT.

This clone was detected a few times. The chain couples TRBV5-6 to TRBJ1-1; 8 bases align to TRBD1. Germline trimming cut 5 bases from V and 3 bases from J; bases unmatched to any gene: 6. This CDR3 region has 14 residues. CDR1 SGHDT and CDR2 YYEEEE come from the germline V gene. The CDR3 spells CASRGQGRDTEAFF. The CDR3 nucleotides read TGTGCCAGCAGAGGACAGGGACGGGACACTGAAGCTTTCTTT.

The gene calls are TRBV11-2 and TRBJ2-7; D not certain. The CDR3 covers 16 residues. Germline V gene lookup returns CDR1 SGHAT and CDR2 FQNNGV. V was trimmed by 0 bases and J by 0 bases, leaving 12 bases between them. CDR3 in DNA: TGTGCCAGCAGCTTAGATAATCTGGGCGCCTCCTACGAGCAGTACTTC. Its protein is CASSLDNLGASYEQYF.

V is TRBV28 and J is TRBJ1-1, with 9 bases matching TRBD1. Per germline, CDR1 MDHEN and CDR2 SYDVKM. The V and J ends lost 4 bases and 1 base, in that order; junction bases with no gene match: 13. The CDR3 is 18 amino acids. The CDR3 is CASSSIYLDRGTNTEAFF. The CDR3 coding sequence is TGTGCCAGCAGTTCCATTTATCTGGACAGGGGTACGAACACTGAAGCTTTCTTT. Looking up the rest from reference TRBV28 and TRBJ1-1 gives the full variable domain: DVKVTQSSRYLVKRTGEKVFLECVQDMDHENMFWYRQDPGLGLRLIYFSYDVKMKEKGDIPEGYSVSREKKERFSLILESASTNQTSMYLCASSSIYLDRGTNTEAFFGQGTRLTVV.

V is TRBV14 and J is TRBJ2-7; a weak D match, TRBD2 (7 bases). Deletions cut 2 bases from V and 4 bases from J, with 12 bases between. Germline CDR1 reads SGHDN; CDR2 reads FVKESK. The CDR3 length is 14 residues. The chain's CDR3 is CASSQMGGPYEQYF. As DNA, the CDR3 is TGTGCCAGCAGCCAAATGGGGGGGCCTTACGAGCAGTACTTC.

The V and J genes are TRBV2 and TRBJ2-1, with D perhaps matching TRBD2 (6 bases). The germline V gene encodes CDR1 SNHLY and CDR2 FYNNEI. The CDR3 consists of 13 residues. Trimming shortened V by 1 base and J by 7 bases, and 8 bases separated the two germline ends. The CDR3 sequence is CASSEGGGNEQFF. The DNA of the CDR3 is TGTGCCAGCAGTGAAGGTGGGGGGAATGAGCAGTTCTTC.

The chain is built from TRBV7-3 and TRBJ1-1; 9 nucleotides align to TRBD1. Germline-derived CDR1 and CDR2 are SGHTA and FQGTGA. Trimming took 2 bases from V and 3 from J; bases not matched to a gene: 10. The CDR3 totals 17 residues. The CDR3 DNA is TGTGCCAGCAGCTTAGGGACAGGGTGGGGGGGCGACACTGAAGCTTTCTTT. Encoded protein: CASSLGTGWGGDTEAFF.

This chain connects TRBV5-4 to TRBJ1-2; possibly TRBD1 for D (5 bases). Germline V lookup: CDR1 SGHNT, CDR2 YYREEE (reference sequence). The CDR3 spans 15 residues. V gave up 3 bases and J gave up 6 bases, with 18 bases separating them. CDR3: CASSSPKGNLNGYTF. The CDR3 DNA reads as TGTGCCAGCAGCTCGCCAAAGGGGAACTTGAATGGCTACACCTTC.